This T cell receptor beta chain was observed in a study of T cell changes during pregnancy in multiple sclerosis. Germline-derived CDR1 and CDR2 are MGHRA and YSYEKL. The V and J ends lost 1 base and 5 bases respectively, with 7 bases between them. The CDR3 loop spans 13 amino acids. TCRdb keeps only in-frame clones here, not all; method: immunoSEQ multiplex PCR. This sample has tens of thousands of clones, with about 92% found just once. The TCR comes from a female donor in good health, enrolled as a control in a pregnancy study. The source material was peripheral blood, sampled in the first trimester of pregnancy. This rearrangement joins TRBV4-1 to TRBJ2-3; D is unclear. The CDR3 loop is CASSQAAVDTQYF. CDR3 nucleotide sequence: TGCGCCAGCAGCCAAGCGGCGGTAGATACGCAGTATTTT.